This TCR beta chain came from a study of blood T cells in healthy people across ages. V lost 0 bases to trimming and J lost 1 base, with 3 bases between them. This CDR3 has 12 residues. Germline V gives CDR1 SQVTM, CDR2 ANQGSEA. This clonotype was seen a handful of times. Alongside a J-beta primer mix, a sample-barcoded 5' primer served in a second PCR lasting roughly 6 to 12 cycles. TCRdb reprocessed the 5' RACE reads via MiXCR and lists one record per CDR3 protein. The sample carries roughly 860,000 distinct CDR3 sequences, 62% recorded once. The receptor was isolated from a man aged 25 to 40 in good health. This chain connects TRBV29-1 to TRBJ2-5; no firm D call. Source material: blood. The CDR3 sequence: CSVEDPQETQYF. In nucleotides, the CDR3 is TGCAGCGTTGAAGACCCCCAAGAGACCCAGTACTTC.